This T cell receptor beta chain was identified in a study of neurological immune-mediated disorders. The cDNA came from 5'RACE with 10-nucleotide random UMIs. Over 160 million TCR-beta sequences, together covering 15-18 subjects, were produced by every individual sequencing run that was carried out. MiXCR, run by TCRdb on the 5' RACE reads, gives a single entry per CDR3 protein. The sample yields some 100,000 distinct CDR3 sequences, about 12% seen once. This clonotype was seen a few times. CDR3 length equals 14 residues. The germline CDR1 and CDR2 sequences are SGHRS and YFSETQ. J gave up 4 bases and V 4 bases, and 2 bases lay outside the gene matches. The sample's time point: longitudinal time-point 2. Libraries used 2 million unsorted PBMCs kept frozen in RNAlater.

The source is a female donor with HTLV-1-associated myelopathy (HAM/TSP). V is TRBV5-1 and J is TRBJ1-4, with 9 bases lining up with TRBD1. Material: PBMCs. CDR3 residues: CASSTGGGNEKLFF. CDR3 bases: TGCGCCAGCAGCACAGGGGGCGGTAATGAAAAACTGTTTTTT.